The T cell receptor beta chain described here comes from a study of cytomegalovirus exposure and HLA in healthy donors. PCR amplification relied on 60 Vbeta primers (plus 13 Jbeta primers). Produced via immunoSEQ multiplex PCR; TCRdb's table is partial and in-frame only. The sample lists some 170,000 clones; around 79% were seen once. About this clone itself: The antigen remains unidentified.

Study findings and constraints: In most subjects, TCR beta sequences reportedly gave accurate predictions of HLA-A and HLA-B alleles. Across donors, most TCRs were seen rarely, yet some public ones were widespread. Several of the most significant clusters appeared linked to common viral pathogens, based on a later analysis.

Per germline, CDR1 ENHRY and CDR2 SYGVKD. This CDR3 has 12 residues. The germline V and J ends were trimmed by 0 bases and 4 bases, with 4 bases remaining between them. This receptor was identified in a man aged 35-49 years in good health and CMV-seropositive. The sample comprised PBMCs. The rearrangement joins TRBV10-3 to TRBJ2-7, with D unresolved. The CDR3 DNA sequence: TGTGCCATCAGTGAGTCGAGATACGAGCAGTACTTC. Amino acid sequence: CAISESRYEQYF.